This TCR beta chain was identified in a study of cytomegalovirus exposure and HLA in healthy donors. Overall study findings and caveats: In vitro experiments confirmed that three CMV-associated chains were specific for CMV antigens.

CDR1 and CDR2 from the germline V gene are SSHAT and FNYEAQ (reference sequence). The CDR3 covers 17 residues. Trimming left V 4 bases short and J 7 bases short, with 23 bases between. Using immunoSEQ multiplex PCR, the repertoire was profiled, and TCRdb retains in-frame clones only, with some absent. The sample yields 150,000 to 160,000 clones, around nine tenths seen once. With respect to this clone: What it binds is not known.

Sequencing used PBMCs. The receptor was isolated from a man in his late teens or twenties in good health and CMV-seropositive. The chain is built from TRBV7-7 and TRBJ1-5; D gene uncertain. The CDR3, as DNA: TGTGCCAGCAGCTACCCTTTACTGGGCCCCCCACGACAGCCCCAGCATTTT. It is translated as CASSYPLLGPPRQPQHF.